The rows below give T cell receptor beta chains drawn from one sample of a study of blood T cell repertoires in COVID-19. Only in-frame clones appear in the TCRdb table, and some are missing; sequencing was by immunoSEQ multiplex PCR. The repertoire includes about 200,000 clones, 75% to 90% of them detected once, and approximately 4% sits in the top ten. The sample was PBMCs or T cells enriched from blood (not recorded which). These TCRs come from a woman aged 30 to 39 who had been exposed to COVID-19. Each CDR3 is given with its conserved first and last residue. A D gene is named only where the DNA matches it firmly. Clone size is shown for a subset of rows, as once, few, many or a class of expanded clone.

TRBJ1-3	.	.	TRBV4-2	TGTGCCAGCAGCCAAGGCGGGCTTTACGGAAACACCATATATTTT	CASSQGGLYGNTIYF
TRBJ2-3	.	.	TRBV14	TGTGCCAGCAGCCAAGCCAGGGCTGATACGCAGTATTTT	CASSQARADTQYF
TRBJ2-3	once	.	TRBV27	TGTGCCAGCAGTTTCGCACGAACTAGCACAGATACGCAGTATTTT	CASSFARTSTDTQYF
TRBJ1-5	.	.	TRBV12-3/TRBV12-4	TGTGCCAGCAGTACGCCAGGCAATCAGCCCCAGCATTTT	CASSTPGNQPQHF
TRBJ1-1	.	.	TRBV4-2	TGTGCCAGCAGCCAAGTGGGGGCAGGAGTGAACACTGAAGCTTTCTTT	CASSQVGAGVNTEAFF
TRBJ2-4	once	.	TRBV27	TGTGCCAGCAGTCTAGACGGACAGCTAGCCCACATTCAGTACTTC	CASSLDGQLAHIQYF
TRBJ2-7	.	.	TRBV5-1	TGCGCCAGCAGCTTACTGAACGAGCAGTACTTC	CASSLLNEQYF
TRBJ1-4	few	.	TRBV9	TGTGCCAGCAGCGTAGGAGGGGGAAGCGGTGAAAAACTGTTTTTT	CASSVGGGSGEKLFF
TRBJ1-2	.	.	TRBV19	TGTGCCAGTAGCCCTTCGGGGGACTATGGCTACACCTTC	CASSPSGDYGYTF
TRBJ1-5	.	.	TRBV19	TGTGCCAGTAGTATAGTCGCGACAGGTTATAGCAATCAGCCCCAGCATTTT	CASSIVATGYSNQPQHF
TRBJ1-2	.	TRBD1	TRBV5-5	TGTGCCAGCAGCCTACAGGGGACTCCAGACTACACCTTC	CASSLQGTPDYTF
TRBJ1-2	.	TRBD1	TRBV6-5	TGTGCCAGCATCAGACTTCCGGGACAGGGTTATCGCTACACCTTC	CASIRLPGQGYRYTF
TRBJ2-5	.	TRBD1	TRBV7-3	TGTGCCAGCAGCTTAGCGGGACAGGGAAAGGAGACCCAGTACTTC	CASSLAGQGKETQYF
TRBJ2-3	.	TRBD1	TRBV7-6	TGTGCCAGCAGCGGGTGGGACAGGCGCACAGATACGCAGTATTTT	CASSGWDRRTDTQYF
TRBJ2-2	.	TRBD2	TRBV2	TGTGCCAGCAGAAGACTAGCGGGGGGCGCGAACACCGGGGAGCTGTTTTTT	CASRRLAGGANTGELFF
TRBJ1-5	.	.	TRBV5-1	TGCGCCAGCAGCTTGGAGGGCCGGCAGGGGCAGCCCCAGCATTTT	CASSLEGRQGQPQHF
TRBJ1-5	.	.	TRBV5-1	TGCGCCAGCAGCTTGTCAGGGGACGGCAATCAGCCCCAGCATTTT	CASSLSGDGNQPQHF
TRBJ2-1	.	.	TRBV18	TGTGCCAGCTCACCACCGAAGTCTAGCGAGGGCAATGAGCAGTTCTTC	CASSPPKSSEGNEQFF
TRBJ2-3	few	TRBD2	TRBV9	TGTGCCAGCAGCGTAGAATCTAGCGGGGGTGTACCTAGCACAGATACGCAGTATTTT	CASSVESSGGVPSTDTQYF
TRBJ2-7	.	.	TRBV5-1	TGCGCCAGCAGCTCCGGATCCAATAGCGCCCAGGCCTACGAGCAGTACTTC	CASSSGSNSAQAYEQYF
TRBJ2-7	.	.	TRBV10-3	TGTGCCATCAGTGAGTCGGGACACGGCTCCTACGAGCAGTACTTC	CAISESGHGSYEQYF
TRBJ2-2	.	TRBD1	TRBV12-5	TGTGCTAGTGGTTTGCATCAGGGGGACGCGAACACCGGGGAGCTGTTTTTT	CASGLHQGDANTGELFF
TRBJ2-5	.	.	TRBV29-1	TGCAGCGTTGAACCAGCGGAAAAAGAGACCCAGTACTTC	CSVEPAEKETQYF
TRBJ1-2	.	.	TRBV4-1	TGCGCCAGCAGCCAAGATAGGGACGTAAATCGGGGGGTTGGCTACACCTTC	CASSQDRDVNRGVGYTF
TRBJ2-3	.	.	TRBV5-4	TGTGCCAGCAGCTTGGTCGGAGGGGGGGGATACACAGATACGCAGTATTTT	CASSLVGGGGYTDTQYF
TRBJ1-2	.	TRBD1	TRBV9	TGTGCCAGCAGCGTGACAGGGGGGAGTGGCTACACCTTC	CASSVTGGSGYTF
TRBJ2-2	.	.	TRBV24-1	TGTGCCACCAGTGATCGCGGACTCGGGGAGCTGTTTTTT	CATSDRGLGELFF
TRBJ2-1	.	TRBD2	TRBV5-1	TGCGCCAGCAGCGAACTAGCGGGGGGGCCTTACAATGAGCAGTTCTTC	CASSELAGGPYNEQFF
TRBJ2-5	.	TRBD2	TRBV5-1	TGCGCCAGCAGCCCTAGCGGGGGGGCTTTACGGGAGACCCAGTACTTC	CASSPSGGALRETQYF
TRBJ1-5	.	.	TRBV11-2	TGTGCCAGCAGCTTAGGCGGATACAATCAGCCCCAGCATTTT	CASSLGGYNQPQHF
TRBJ1-6	.	TRBD1	TRBV5-1	TGCGCCAGCAGCTCCTCTACGACAGGGGCTAATTCACCCCTCCACTTT	CASSSSTTGANSPLHF
TRBJ2-2	.	.	TRBV6-4	TGTGCCAGCAGCTCCGAGGGGGGGGCCGGGGAGCTGTTTTTT	CASSSEGGAGELFF
TRBJ2-5	.	TRBD2	TRBV5-1	TGCGCCAGCAGCTTGGGACTAGCGGGGGCCCTTGGGGAGACCCAGTACTTC	CASSLGLAGALGETQYF
TRBJ2-7	.	TRBD2	TRBV5-1	TGCGCCAGCAGCTTGGATCCCGGGCGCGGGGGCTACGAGCAGTACTTC	CASSLDPGRGGYEQYF
TRBJ1-5	once	.	TRBV7-2	TGTGCCAGCAGCTTAGGCTATCAGGGAGGGAGGCCCCAGCATTTT	CASSLGYQGGRPQHF
TRBJ1-2	.	TRBD1	TRBV30	TGTGCCTGGAGCCGACAGGGCGAGGTCTATGGCTACACCTTC	CAWSRQGEVYGYTF
TRBJ1-1	.	TRBD1	TRBV6-5	TGTGCCAGCAGTCCCGGCGTGGACAGGGGAACTGAAGCTTTCTTT	CASSPGVDRGTEAFF